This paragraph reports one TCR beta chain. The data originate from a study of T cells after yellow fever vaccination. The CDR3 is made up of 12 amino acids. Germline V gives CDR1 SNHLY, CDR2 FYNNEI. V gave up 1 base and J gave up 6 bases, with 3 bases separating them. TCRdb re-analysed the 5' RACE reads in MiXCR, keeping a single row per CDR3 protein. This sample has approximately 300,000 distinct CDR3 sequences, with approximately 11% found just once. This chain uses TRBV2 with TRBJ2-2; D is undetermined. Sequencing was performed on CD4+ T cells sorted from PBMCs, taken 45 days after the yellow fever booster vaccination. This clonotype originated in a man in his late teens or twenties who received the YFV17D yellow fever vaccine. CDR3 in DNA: TGTGCCAGCAGTGAAGGGGCCGGGGAGCTGTTTTTT. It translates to CASSEGAGELFF.